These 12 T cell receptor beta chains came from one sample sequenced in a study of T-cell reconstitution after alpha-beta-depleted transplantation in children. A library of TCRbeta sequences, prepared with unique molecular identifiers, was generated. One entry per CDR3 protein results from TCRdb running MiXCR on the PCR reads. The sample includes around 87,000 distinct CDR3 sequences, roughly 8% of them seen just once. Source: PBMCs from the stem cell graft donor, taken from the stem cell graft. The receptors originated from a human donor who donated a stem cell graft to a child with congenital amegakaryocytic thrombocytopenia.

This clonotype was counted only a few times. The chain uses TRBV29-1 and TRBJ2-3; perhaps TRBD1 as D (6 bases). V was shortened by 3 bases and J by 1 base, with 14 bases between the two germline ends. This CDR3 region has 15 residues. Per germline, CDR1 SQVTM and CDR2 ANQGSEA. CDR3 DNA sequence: TGCAGCGTTGACCAGACAGGAACTCGCACAGATACGCAGTATTTT. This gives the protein CSVDQTGTRTDTQYF.

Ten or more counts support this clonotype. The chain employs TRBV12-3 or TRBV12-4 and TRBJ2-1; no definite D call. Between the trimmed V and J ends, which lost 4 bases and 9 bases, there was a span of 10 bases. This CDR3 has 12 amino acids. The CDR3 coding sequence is TGTGCCAGCAGTTCTCTTGGGGTTGAGCAGTTCTTC. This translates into CASSSLGVEQFF.

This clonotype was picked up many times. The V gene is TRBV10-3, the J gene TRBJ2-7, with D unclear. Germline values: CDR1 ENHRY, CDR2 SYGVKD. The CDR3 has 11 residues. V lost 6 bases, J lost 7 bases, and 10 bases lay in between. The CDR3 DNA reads TGTGCCATCAGGATGACTGAGGAGCAGTACTTC. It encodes CAIRMTEEQYF.

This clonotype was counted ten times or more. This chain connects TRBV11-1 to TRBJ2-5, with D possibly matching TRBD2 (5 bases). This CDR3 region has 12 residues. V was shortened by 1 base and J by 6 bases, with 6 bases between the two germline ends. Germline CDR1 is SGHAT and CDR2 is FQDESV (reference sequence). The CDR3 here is CASSLGRQTQYF. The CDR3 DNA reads TGTGCCAGCAGCTTAGGGAGGCAGACCCAGTACTTC.

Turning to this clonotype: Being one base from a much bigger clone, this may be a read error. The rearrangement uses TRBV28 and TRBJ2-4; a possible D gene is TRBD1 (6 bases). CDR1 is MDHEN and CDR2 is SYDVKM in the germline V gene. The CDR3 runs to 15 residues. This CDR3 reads CASSTVQGWRNSQYF. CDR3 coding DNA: TGTGCCAGCAGTACAGTACAGGGTTGGAGAAACAGTCAGTACTTC.

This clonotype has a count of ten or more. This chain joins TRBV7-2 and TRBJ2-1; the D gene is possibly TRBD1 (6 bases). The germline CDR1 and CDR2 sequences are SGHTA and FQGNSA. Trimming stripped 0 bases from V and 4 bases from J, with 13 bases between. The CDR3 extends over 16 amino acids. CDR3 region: CASSLALGASYNEQFF. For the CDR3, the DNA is TGTGCCAGCAGCTTAGCTCTGGGGGCGAGTTACAATGAGCAGTTCTTC.

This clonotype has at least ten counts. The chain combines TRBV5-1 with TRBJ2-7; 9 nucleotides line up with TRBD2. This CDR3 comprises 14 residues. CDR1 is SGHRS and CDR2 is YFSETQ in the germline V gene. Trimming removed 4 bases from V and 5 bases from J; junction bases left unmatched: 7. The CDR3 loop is CASSLSGRVDEQYF. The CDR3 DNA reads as TGCGCCAGCAGCCTTAGCGGGAGAGTCGACGAGCAGTACTTC.

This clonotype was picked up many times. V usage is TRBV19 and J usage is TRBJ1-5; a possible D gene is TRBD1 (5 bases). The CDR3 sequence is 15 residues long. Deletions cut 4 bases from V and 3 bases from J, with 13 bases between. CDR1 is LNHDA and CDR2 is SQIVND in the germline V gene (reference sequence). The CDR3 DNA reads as TGTGCCAGTAGTACTCCGGGACTGTACAATCAGCCCCAGCATTTT. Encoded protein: CASSTPGLYNQPQHF.

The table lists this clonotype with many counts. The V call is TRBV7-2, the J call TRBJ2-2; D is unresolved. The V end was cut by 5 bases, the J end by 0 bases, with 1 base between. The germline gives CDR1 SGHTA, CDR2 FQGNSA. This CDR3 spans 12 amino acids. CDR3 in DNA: TGTGCCAGCAGCCCGAACACCGGGGAGCTGTTTTTT. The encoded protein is CASSPNTGELFF.

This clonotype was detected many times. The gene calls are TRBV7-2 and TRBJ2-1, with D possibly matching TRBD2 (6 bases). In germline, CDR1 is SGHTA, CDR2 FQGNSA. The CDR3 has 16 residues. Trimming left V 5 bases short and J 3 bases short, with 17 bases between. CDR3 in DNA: TGTGCCAGCAGCCTTAGAGCGGGCGCCCGCTACAATGAGCAGTTCTTC. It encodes CASSLRAGARYNEQFF.

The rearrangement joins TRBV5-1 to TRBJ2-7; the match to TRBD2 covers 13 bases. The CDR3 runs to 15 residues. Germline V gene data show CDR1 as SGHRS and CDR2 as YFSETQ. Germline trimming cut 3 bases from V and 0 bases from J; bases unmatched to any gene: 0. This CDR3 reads CASSWTSGSSYEQYF. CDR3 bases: TGCGCCAGCAGCTGGACTAGCGGGAGCTCCTACGAGCAGTACTTC.

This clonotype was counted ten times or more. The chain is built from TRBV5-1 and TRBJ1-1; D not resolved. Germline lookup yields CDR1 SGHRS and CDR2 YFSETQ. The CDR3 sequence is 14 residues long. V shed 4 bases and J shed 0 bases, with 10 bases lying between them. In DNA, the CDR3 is TGCGCCAGCAGCGTAAACCACATGAACACTGAAGCTTTCTTT. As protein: CASSVNHMNTEAFF.